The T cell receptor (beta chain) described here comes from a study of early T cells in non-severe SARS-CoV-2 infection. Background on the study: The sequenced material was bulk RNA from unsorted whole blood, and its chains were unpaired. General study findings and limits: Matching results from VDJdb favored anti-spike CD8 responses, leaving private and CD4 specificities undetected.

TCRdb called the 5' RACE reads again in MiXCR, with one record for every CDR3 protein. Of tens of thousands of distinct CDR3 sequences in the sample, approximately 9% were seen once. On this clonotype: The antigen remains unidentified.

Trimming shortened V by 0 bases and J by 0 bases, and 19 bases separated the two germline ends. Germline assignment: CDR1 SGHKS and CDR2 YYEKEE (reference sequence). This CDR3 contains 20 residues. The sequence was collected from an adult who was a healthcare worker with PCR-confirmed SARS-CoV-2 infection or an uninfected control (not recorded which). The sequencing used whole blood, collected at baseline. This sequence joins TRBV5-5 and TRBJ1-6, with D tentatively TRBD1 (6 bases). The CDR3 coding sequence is TGTGCCAGCAGCTTGGCAGGGGCTGTGGCGTTTGGCTCCTATAATTCACCCCTCCACTTT. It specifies CASSLAGAVAFGSYNSPLHF.